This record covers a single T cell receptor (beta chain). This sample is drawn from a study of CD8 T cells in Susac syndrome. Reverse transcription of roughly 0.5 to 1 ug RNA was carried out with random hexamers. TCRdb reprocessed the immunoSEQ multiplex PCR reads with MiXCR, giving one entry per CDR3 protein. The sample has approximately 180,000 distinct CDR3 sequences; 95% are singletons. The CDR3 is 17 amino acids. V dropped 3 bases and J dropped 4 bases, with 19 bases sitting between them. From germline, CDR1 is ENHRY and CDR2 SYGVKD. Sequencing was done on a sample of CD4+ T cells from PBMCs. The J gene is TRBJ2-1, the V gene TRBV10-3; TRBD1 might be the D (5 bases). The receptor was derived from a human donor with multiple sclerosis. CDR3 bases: TGTGCCATCAGTGAAAGGGGAACAAAAGGCCTATACAATGAGCAGTTCTTC. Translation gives CAISERGTKGLYNEQFF.